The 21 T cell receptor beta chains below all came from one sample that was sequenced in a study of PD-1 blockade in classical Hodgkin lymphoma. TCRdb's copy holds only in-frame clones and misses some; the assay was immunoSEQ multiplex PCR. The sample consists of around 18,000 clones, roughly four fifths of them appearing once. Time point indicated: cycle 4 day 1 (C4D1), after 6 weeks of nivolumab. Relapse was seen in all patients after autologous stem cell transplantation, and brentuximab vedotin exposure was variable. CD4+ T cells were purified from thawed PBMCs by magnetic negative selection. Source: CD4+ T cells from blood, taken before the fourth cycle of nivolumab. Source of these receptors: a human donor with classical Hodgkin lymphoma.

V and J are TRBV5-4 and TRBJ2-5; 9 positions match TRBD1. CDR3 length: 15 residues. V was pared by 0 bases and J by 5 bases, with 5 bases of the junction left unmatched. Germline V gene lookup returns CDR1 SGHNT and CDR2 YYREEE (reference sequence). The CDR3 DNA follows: TGTGCCAGCAGCTTGGGGGGACAGGGAGTGGAGACCCAGTACTTC. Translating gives CASSLGGQGVETQYF.

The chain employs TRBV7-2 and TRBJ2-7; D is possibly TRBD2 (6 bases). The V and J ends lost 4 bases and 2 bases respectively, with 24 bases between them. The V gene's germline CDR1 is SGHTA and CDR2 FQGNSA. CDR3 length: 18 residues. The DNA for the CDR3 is TGTGCCAGCAGCTCGAGTCCCGGGACGGGAGTGAAAACCTACGAGCAGTACTTC. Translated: CASSSSPGTGVKTYEQYF.

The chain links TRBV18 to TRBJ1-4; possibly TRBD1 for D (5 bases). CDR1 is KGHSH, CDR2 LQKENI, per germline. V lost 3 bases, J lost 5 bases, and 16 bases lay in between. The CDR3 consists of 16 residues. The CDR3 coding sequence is TGTGCCAGCTCACCTATAATGCAGGGTGGGAATGAAAAACTGTTTTTT. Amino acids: CASSPIMQGGNEKLFF.

The CDR3 loop is CASSVVAGLGEFQETQYF. The CDR3 region has the DNA TGTGCCAGCAGCGTAGTAGCGGGTCTGGGGGAATTTCAAGAGACCCAGTACTTC. This chain joins TRBV9 and TRBJ2-5; TRBD2 agrees at 7 bases. Germline V lookup: CDR1 SGDLS, CDR2 YYNGEE. Trimming at V came to 0 bases and at J to 2 bases, leaving 13 bases not matched to a gene. CDR3 length equals 18 residues.

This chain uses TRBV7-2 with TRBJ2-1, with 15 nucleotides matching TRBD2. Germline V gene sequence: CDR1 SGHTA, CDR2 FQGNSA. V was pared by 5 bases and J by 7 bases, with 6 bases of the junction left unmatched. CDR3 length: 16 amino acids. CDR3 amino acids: CASSPGTSGRRNEQFF. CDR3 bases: TGTGCCAGCAGCCCAGGGACTAGCGGGAGGAGGAATGAGCAGTTCTTC.

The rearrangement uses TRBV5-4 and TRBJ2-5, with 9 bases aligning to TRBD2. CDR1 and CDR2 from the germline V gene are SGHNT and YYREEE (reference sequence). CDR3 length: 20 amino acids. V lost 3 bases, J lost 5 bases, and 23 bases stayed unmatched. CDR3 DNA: TGTGCCAGCAGCTACCCCCCGACTAGGACTAGCGTCACCCTGGTGGAGACCCAGTACTTC. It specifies CASSYPPTRTSVTLVETQYF.

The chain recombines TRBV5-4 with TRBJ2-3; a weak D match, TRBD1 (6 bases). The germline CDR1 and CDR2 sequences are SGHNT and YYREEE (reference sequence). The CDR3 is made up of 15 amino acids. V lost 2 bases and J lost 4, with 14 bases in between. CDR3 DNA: TGTGCCAGCAGCTTCCGGGACAAAAGATCAGATACGCAGTATTTT. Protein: CASSFRDKRSDTQYF.

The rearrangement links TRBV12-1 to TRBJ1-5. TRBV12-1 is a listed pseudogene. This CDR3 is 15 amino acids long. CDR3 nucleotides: TGTGCCAGCAGCTTGGGTGGGACCCTCAATCAGCCCCAGCATTTT. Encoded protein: CASSLGGTLNQPQHF.

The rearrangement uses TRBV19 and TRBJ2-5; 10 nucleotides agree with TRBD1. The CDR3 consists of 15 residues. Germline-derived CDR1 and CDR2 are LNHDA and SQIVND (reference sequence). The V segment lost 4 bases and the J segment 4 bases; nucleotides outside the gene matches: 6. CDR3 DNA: TGTGCCAGTAGTAGACAGGGGGCAGAGGGAGAGACCCAGTACTTC. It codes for CASSRQGAEGETQYF. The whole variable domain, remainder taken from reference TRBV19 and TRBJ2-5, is DGGITQSPKYLFRKEGQNVTLSCEQNLNHDAMYWYRQDPGQGLRLIYYSQIVNDFQKGDIAEGYSVSREKKESFPLTVTSAQKNPTAFYLCASSRQGAEGETQYFGPGTRLLVL.

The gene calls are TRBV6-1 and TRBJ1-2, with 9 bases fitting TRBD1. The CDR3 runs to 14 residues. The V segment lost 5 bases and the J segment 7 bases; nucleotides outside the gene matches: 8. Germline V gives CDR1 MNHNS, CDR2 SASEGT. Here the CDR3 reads CASSRLQGAGGYTF. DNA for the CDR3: TGTGCCAGCAGTCGTCTACAGGGGGCCGGTGGCTACACCTTC.

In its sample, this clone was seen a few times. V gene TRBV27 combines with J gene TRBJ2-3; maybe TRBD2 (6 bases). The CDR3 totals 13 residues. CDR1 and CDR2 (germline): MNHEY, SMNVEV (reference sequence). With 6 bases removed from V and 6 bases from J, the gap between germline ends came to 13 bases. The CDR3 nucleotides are TGTGCCAGCAGAACCGGGGGTCGGGATACGCAGTATTTT. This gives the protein CASRTGGRDTQYF.

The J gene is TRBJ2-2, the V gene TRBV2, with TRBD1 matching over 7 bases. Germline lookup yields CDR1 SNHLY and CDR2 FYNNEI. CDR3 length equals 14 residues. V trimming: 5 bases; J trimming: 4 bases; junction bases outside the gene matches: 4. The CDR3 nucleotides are TGTGCCAGCAGTAGACAGGGACGCACCGGGGAGCTGTTTTTT. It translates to CASSRQGRTGELFF.

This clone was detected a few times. The CDR3: CASSRGLAGGQYF. The CDR3 region has the DNA TGCGCCAGCAGCCGAGGACTAGCGGGAGGGCAGTACTTC. The genes are TRBV4-3 and TRBJ2-7; 14 bases agree with TRBD2. J was trimmed by 9 bases and V by 4 bases; bases with no gene match: 2. This CDR3 is built from 13 residues. Germline CDR1 is LGHNA and CDR2 is YSLEER.

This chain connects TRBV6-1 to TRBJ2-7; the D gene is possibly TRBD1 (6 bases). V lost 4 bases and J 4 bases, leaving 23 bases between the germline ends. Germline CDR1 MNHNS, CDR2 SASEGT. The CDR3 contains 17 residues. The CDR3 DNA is TGTGCCAGCAGTGCAACCAATCCGGACAGTCAGCCGTACGAGCAGTACTTC. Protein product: CASSATNPDSQPYEQYF.

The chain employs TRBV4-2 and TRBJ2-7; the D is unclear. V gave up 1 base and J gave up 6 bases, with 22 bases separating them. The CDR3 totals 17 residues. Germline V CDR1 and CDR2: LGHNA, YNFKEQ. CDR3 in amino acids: CASSQVGSKPHLREQYV. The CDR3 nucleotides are TGTGCCAGCAGCCAAGTTGGCTCAAAACCCCATTTACGCGAGCAGTACGTC.

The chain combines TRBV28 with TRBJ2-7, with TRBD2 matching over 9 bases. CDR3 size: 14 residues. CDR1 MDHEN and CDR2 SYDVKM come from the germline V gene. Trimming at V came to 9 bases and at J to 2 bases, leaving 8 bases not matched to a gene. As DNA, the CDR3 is TGTGCCAGTCACGCGGGGGGGCCGCCCTACGAGCAGTACGTC. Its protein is CASHAGGPPYEQYV.

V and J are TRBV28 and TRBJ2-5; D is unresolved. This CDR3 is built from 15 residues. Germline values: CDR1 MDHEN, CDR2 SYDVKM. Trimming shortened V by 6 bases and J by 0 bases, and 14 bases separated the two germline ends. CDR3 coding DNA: TGTGCCAGCAGCCCCCAGACGGTGTACCAAGAGACCCAGTACTTC. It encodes CASSPQTVYQETQYF.

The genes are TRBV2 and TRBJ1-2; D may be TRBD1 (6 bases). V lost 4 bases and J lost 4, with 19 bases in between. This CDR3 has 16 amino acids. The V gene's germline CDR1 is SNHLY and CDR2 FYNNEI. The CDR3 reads CASSGNRVWEGYGYTF. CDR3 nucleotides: TGTGCCAGCAGTGGGAACAGGGTTTGGGAAGGCTATGGCTACACCTTC.

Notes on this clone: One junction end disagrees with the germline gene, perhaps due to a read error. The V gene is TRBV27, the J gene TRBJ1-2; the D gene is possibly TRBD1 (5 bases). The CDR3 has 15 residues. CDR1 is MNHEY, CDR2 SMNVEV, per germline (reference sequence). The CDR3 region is CASSLAAGSNYDYTF. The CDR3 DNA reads TGTGCCAGCAGTTTAGCGGCAGGGAGCAACTATGACTACACCTTC.

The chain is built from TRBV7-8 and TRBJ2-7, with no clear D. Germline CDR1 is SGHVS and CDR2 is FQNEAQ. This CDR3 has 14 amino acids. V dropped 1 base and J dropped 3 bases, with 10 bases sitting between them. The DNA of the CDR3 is TGTGCCAGCAGCTTAGGCAGGCGTAACTACGAGCAGTACGTC. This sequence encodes CASSLGRRNYEQYV.

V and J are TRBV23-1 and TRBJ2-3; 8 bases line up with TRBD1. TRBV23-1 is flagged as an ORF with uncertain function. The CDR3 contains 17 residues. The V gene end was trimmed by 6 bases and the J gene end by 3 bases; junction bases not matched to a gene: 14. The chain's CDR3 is CASSQDQGQVKTDTQYF. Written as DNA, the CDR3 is TGCGCCAGCAGCCAGGACCAGGGACAGGTTAAGACAGATACGCAGTATTTT.